Following are 2 T cell receptor beta chains from one sample sequenced in a study of T cell repertoires in cytomegalovirus infection (dated by TCRdb to between 2017 and 2020). The instrument given in TCRdb is Illumina HiSeq 1500. Clones were called with MiXCR by TCRdb after fastp trimmed the public reads at Q25, and only in-frame beta chains were retained. Duplicate CDR3 protein sequences are folded into a single record with the most common DNA and genes. The sample table shows around 290,000 distinct CDR3 sequences, and about a quarter are seen once. About 15% of the sample belongs to the ten largest clones. Sequencing was done on a sample of PBMCs. All receptors derive from a human donor in good health (CMV status not recorded). Some clones in this sample may be carry-over from other donors' samples.

The chain links TRBV7-9 to TRBJ2-5; possibly TRBD2 for D (5 bases). V was pared by 3 bases and J by 5 bases, with 16 bases between. Germline V CDR1 and CDR2: SEHNR, FQNEAQ (reference sequence). The CDR3 totals 15 residues. CDR3 nucleotide sequence: TGTGCCAGCAGCTTCGGGGATTCACTATCTGAGACCCAGTACTTC. It encodes CASSFGDSLSETQYF.

This clonotype was detected many times. The rearrangement uses TRBV7-2 and TRBJ2-3; TRBD2 might be the D (5 bases). Germline V gene lookup returns CDR1 SGHTA and CDR2 FQGNSA. The CDR3 has 15 amino acids. V was clipped by 5 bases and J by 10 bases, with 22 bases between them. CDR3 loop: CASSASGPSGSPQYF. CDR3 in DNA: TGTGCCAGCAGCGCCTCCGGGCCGTCGGGATCGCCGCAGTATTTT. The whole variable domain, filled in from reference TRBV7-2 and TRBJ2-3, reads GAGVSQSPSNKVTEKGKDVELRCDPISGHTALYWYRQSLGQGLEFLIYFQGNSAPDKSGLPSDRFSAERTGGSVSTLTIQRTQQEDSAVYLCASSASGPSGSPQYFGPGTRLTVL.